This is a list of T cell receptor beta chains from one sample in a study of OX40 agonist ivuxolimab in advanced cancers. Assay used: immunoSEQ multiplex PCR; TCRdb lists only in-frame clones, some missing. The data contain roughly 90,000 clones, 85% of them singletons. Sample: CD4+ or CD8+ T cells sorted from blood, taken in a trial of the OX40 agonist ivuxolimab. Receptor source: an adult with an advanced solid tumor such as melanoma, head and neck, liver or kidney cancer. Each CDR3 is given with its conserved first and last residue. A D gene is named only where the DNA matches it firmly. Clone size is stated in some rows and not others, as once, few, many or a class when expanded.

v_call: TRBV5-1
d_call: NA
cdr3_length: 17
clone_size: NA
j_call: TRBJ1-6
cdr3_aa: CASSRGQKDSYNSPLHF
cdr3_nt: TGCGCCAGCAGCAGAGGACAGAAGGATTCCTATAATTCACCCCTCCACTTT

v_call: TRBV7-8
d_call: NA
cdr3_length: 13
clone_size: NA
j_call: TRBJ2-3
cdr3_aa: CASSLSELDTQYF
cdr3_nt: TGTGCCAGCAGCTTATCGGAACTGGATACGCAGTATTTT

v_call: TRBV5-1
d_call: NA
cdr3_length: 13
clone_size: NA
j_call: TRBJ2-3
cdr3_aa: CASEDRYTDTQYF
cdr3_nt: TGCGCCAGCGAAGACAGGTACACAGATACGCAGTATTTT

v_call: TRBV28
d_call: NA
cdr3_length: 18
clone_size: NA
j_call: TRBJ1-4
cdr3_aa: CASSSPGKGSGPGEKLFF
cdr3_nt: TGTGCCAGCAGTTCCCCCGGGAAGGGTAGCGGGCCTGGTGAAAAACTGTTTTTT

v_call: TRBV27
d_call: TRBD2
cdr3_length: 15
clone_size: NA
j_call: TRBJ2-5
cdr3_aa: CASSRTSGSWETQYF
cdr3_nt: TGTGCCAGCAGTCGGACTAGCGGGAGCTGGGAGACCCAGTACTTC

v_call: TRBV10-3
d_call: TRBD1
cdr3_length: 14
clone_size: few
j_call: TRBJ1-5
cdr3_aa: CAISVGQGTQPQHF
cdr3_nt: TGTGCCATCAGTGTTGGACAGGGGACGCAGCCCCAGCATTTT

v_call: TRBV5-3
d_call: NA
cdr3_length: 20
clone_size: NA
j_call: TRBJ2-6
cdr3_aa: CARSPGGRRGFNSGANVLTF
cdr3_nt: TGTGCCAGAAGCCCAGGGGGGCGAAGGGGGTTTAACTCTGGGGCCAACGTCCTGACTTTC

v_call: TRBV7-9
d_call: NA
cdr3_length: 15
clone_size: NA
j_call: TRBJ2-2
cdr3_aa: CASRRRQDLTGELFF
cdr3_nt: TGTGCCAGCAGAAGAAGACAGGACCTCACCGGGGAGCTGTTTTTT

v_call: TRBV7-2
d_call: NA
cdr3_length: 14
clone_size: NA
j_call: TRBJ1-6
cdr3_aa: CASSLWTDNSPLHF
cdr3_nt: TGTGCCAGCAGCCTCTGGACAGATAATTCACCCCTCCACTTT

v_call: TRBV30
d_call: TRBD1
cdr3_length: 16
clone_size: NA
j_call: TRBJ1-5
cdr3_aa: CAWSTRQGARTQPQHF
cdr3_nt: TGTGCCTGGAGTACCCGACAGGGGGCCCGGACTCAGCCCCAGCATTTT

v_call: TRBV18
d_call: NA
cdr3_length: 15
clone_size: many
j_call: TRBJ1-3
cdr3_aa: CASSLPGGTGNTIYF
cdr3_nt: TGTGCCAGCTCACTCCCGGGAGGGACTGGAAACACCATATATTTT

v_call: TRBV7-2
d_call: NA
cdr3_length: 14
clone_size: NA
j_call: TRBJ2-1
cdr3_aa: CASSLAVSLNEQFF
cdr3_nt: TGTGCCAGCAGCTTAGCGGTCTCCTTGAATGAGCAGTTCTTC

v_call: TRBV14
d_call: TRBD1
cdr3_length: 13
clone_size: NA
j_call: TRBJ2-1
cdr3_aa: CASSQQDGTVQFF
cdr3_nt: TGTGCCAGCAGCCAACAAGACGGGACAGTTCAGTTCTTC

v_call: TRBV10-1
d_call: NA
cdr3_length: 12
clone_size: NA
j_call: TRBJ1-2
cdr3_aa: CASSVAGDGYTF
cdr3_nt: TGCGCCAGCAGTGTGGCAGGGGATGGCTACACCTTC

v_call: TRBV2
d_call: NA
cdr3_length: 12
clone_size: few
j_call: TRBJ1-2
cdr3_aa: CASSGTFYGYTF
cdr3_nt: TGTGCCAGTTCCGGGACCTTCTATGGCTACACCTTC

v_call: TRBV11-2
d_call: NA
cdr3_length: 17
clone_size: NA
j_call: TRBJ2-2
cdr3_aa: CASSLVVGGRANGELFF
cdr3_nt: TGTGCCAGCAGCTTAGTGGTCGGGGGACGGGCGAATGGGGAGCTGTTTTTT

v_call: TRBV11-2
d_call: TRBD2
cdr3_length: 16
clone_size: NA
j_call: TRBJ2-2
cdr3_aa: CASSTVRGKNTGELFF
cdr3_nt: TGTGCCAGCAGCACAGTGCGGGGGAAAAACACCGGGGAGCTGTTTTTT

v_call: TRBV7-3
d_call: TRBD2
cdr3_length: 15
clone_size: few
j_call: TRBJ2-1
cdr3_aa: CASSLGLAGNNEQFF
cdr3_nt: TGTGCCAGCAGCTTGGGACTAGCGGGGAACAATGAGCAGTTCTTC

v_call: TRBV7-2
d_call: TRBD2
cdr3_length: 19
clone_size: NA
j_call: TRBJ2-3
cdr3_aa: CASSLVPAGVKEQADTQYF
cdr3_nt: TGTGCCAGCAGCTTAGTCCCGGCGGGAGTGAAGGAACAGGCAGATACGCAGTATTTT

v_call: TRBV19
d_call: NA
cdr3_length: 16
clone_size: NA
j_call: TRBJ2-3
cdr3_aa: CASSNGGASSTDTQYF
cdr3_nt: TGTGCCAGTAGTAATGGGGGCGCTTCTAGCACAGATACGCAGTATTTT

v_call: TRBV5-1
d_call: TRBD2
cdr3_length: 14
clone_size: NA
j_call: TRBJ2-5
cdr3_aa: CASSSGGNQETQYF
cdr3_nt: TGCGCCAGCAGCTCCGGGGGGAACCAAGAGACCCAGTACTTC

v_call: TRBV25-1
d_call: NA
cdr3_length: 14
clone_size: NA
j_call: TRBJ1-2
cdr3_aa: CASSGRGVSYGYTF
cdr3_nt: TGTGCCAGCAGTGGAAGAGGGGTCAGCTATGGCTACACCTTC

v_call: TRBV15
d_call: TRBD2
cdr3_length: 15
clone_size: NA
j_call: TRBJ2-1
cdr3_aa: CATSGTGGPNNEQFF
cdr3_nt: TGTGCCACCAGCGGAACGGGGGGGCCCAACAATGAGCAGTTCTTC

v_call: TRBV7-3
d_call: TRBD1
cdr3_length: 15
clone_size: NA
j_call: TRBJ2-2
cdr3_aa: CASSLATGGTGELFF
cdr3_nt: TGTGCCAGCAGCTTAGCTACAGGGGGTACCGGGGAGCTGTTTTTT

v_call: TRBV11-3
d_call: NA
cdr3_length: 14
clone_size: NA
j_call: TRBJ2-3
cdr3_aa: CASSFSGLTDTQYF
cdr3_nt: TGTGCCAGCAGCTTCAGTGGGCTCACAGATACGCAGTATTTT